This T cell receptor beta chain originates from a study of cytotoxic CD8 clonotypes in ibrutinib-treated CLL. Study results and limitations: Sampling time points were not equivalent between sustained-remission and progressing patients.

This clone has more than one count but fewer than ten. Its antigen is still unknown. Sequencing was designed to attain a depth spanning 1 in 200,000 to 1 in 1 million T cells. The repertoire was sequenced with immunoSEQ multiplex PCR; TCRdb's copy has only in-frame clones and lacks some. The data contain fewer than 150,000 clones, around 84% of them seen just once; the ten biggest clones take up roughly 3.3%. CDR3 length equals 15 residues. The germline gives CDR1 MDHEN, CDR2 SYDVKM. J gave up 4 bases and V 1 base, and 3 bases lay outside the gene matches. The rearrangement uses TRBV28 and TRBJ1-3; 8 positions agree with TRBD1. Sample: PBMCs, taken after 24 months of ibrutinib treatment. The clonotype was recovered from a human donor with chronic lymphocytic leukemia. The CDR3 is CASSLYRGIGNTIYF. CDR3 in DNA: TGTGCCAGCAGTTTATACAGGGGGATCGGAAACACCATATATTTT. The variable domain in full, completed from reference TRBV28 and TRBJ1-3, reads DVKVTQSSRYLVKRTGEKVFLECVQDMDHENMFWYRQDPGLGLRLIYFSYDVKMKEKGDIPEGYSVSREKKERFSLILESASTNQTSMYLCASSLYRGIGNTIYFGEGSWLTVV.